The T cell receptor (beta chain) under discussion was sequenced for a study of breast tumors, draining lymph nodes, adjacent tissues (dated by TCRdb to the mid-2010s). Regarding the complete study: TCR beta repertoires were compared across tumor, adjacent nontumor tissue and axillary lymph nodes obtained from breast cancer patients. In human breast cancer, the study set out to assess how tumor, surrounding tissue and draining lymph node repertoires relate to one another and whether T cells might be exchanged between them. Summary of the overall study and its limitations: In luminal-like breast cancer, tumor and nontumor tissue repertoires resembled each other significantly more than in basal-like breast cancer. The conclusion that tumor T cells originate in lymph nodes was framed as consistent with a hypothesis rather than directly demonstrated. T-cell repertoire diversity in tumors was found to be lower than in lymph nodes but higher than in nontumor tissue, and preferential V and J gene usage was observed. A scenario in which most tumor T cells derive from the lymph node and then expand within tumor tissue was judged to be consistent with the data.

Note on this clonotype: What this receptor recognizes is not known. No base quality information exists; no much larger clone differs at one position.

TCRdb shows the sequencer as Illumina HiSeq 2000. Multiplex PCR amplification was used to build the TCR beta chain libraries. The amplified TCR beta chain products were analyzed by high-throughput sequencing. Clones were called with MiXCR by TCRdb after fastp trimmed the public reads at Q25, and only in-frame beta chains were retained. For every CDR3 protein sequence, its rows merge into one entry that carries the most common genes and DNA. The sample profile shows around 230,000 distinct CDR3 sequences; 34% of them were found once. Over 3.5% of the sample comes from the top ten. Lymph node samples were obtained from the axillary draining lymph nodes of breast cancer patients. Between the V and J ends, shortened by 5 bases and 6 bases respectively, the junction contains 19 bases. The CDR3 starts with the cysteine, ends with the phenylalanine, and has 14 residues. The entry retains the CDR3 DNA only, 42 bases that are in frame from base 1. The germline V gene (reference sequence) sets CDR1 to DFQATT and CDR2 to SNEGSKA.

The clonotype was recovered from a female donor with breast cancer. Some clones in this sample may be carry-over from other donors' samples. Material for sequencing was axillary lymph node tissue. The chain was built from TRBV20-1 and TRBJ1-2; TRBD1 is a possible D gene, resting on 5 matching bases. At the DNA level, the sequence is TGCAGTGCTGAGGACCCAAAAGGCAGGGATGGCTACACCTTC. It translates as CSAEDPKGRDGYTF.